These 28 T cell receptor beta chains originate from one sample sequenced in a study of preoperative IRX-2 immunotherapy in early breast cancer. Treatment described: preoperative locoregional IRX-2 cytokine immunotherapy. The assay was immunoSEQ multiplex PCR, and TCRdb's table has in-frame clones only and misses some. Among roughly 27,000 clones listed, approximately 84% were seen once. Sample: lymph node tissue, taken before IRX-2 immunotherapy. These TCRs come from a human donor with breast cancer.

This clone appeared once. The chain uses TRBV28 and TRBJ2-7, with D perhaps matching TRBD1 (6 bases). This CDR3 comprises 12 residues. The V and J ends lost 6 bases and 7 bases respectively, with 13 bases between them. The V gene's germline CDR1 is MDHEN and CDR2 SYDVKM. CDR3 nucleotides: TGTGCCAGCAGACAGGGTTTGGGGGAGCAGTACTTC. Translating it yields CASRQGLGEQYF.

CDR3 protein: CASSPRLTGTDTQYF. The DNA for the CDR3 is TGTGCCAGCAGTCCACGCCTGACGGGCACAGATACGCAGTATTTT. The chain couples TRBV28 to TRBJ2-3; no reliable D call. The length of the CDR3 is 15 residues. Germline CDR1 is MDHEN and CDR2 is SYDVKM. V was shortened by 5 bases and J by 1 base, with 13 bases between the two germline ends.

This rearrangement joins TRBV6-8 to TRBJ1-1; D call uncertain. Germline CDR1 and CDR2: MNHGY and SAAAGT. V shed 5 bases and J shed 5 bases, with 9 bases lying between them. The CDR3 runs 12 residues. In nucleotides, the CDR3 is TGTGCCAGCAGTGGTCCCATGACTGAAGCTTTCTTT. Translation: CASSGPMTEAFF.

V usage is TRBV5-1 and J usage is TRBJ1-5, with 7 bases aligning to TRBD1. Germline CDR1 reads SGHRS; CDR2 reads YFSETQ. Trimming at V came to 5 bases and at J to 1 base, leaving 3 bases not matched to a gene. The CDR3 sequence is 14 residues long. This chain's CDR3 is CASREGASNQPQHF. Written as DNA, the CDR3 is TGCGCCAGCAGAGAGGGGGCAAGCAATCAGCCCCAGCATTTT.

J is TRBJ1-5 and V is TRBV6-8; TRBD1 matches at 7 bases. The CDR3 runs to 14 residues. The ends lost 10 bases at V and 6 bases at J; junction bases unmatched: 12. From germline, CDR1 is MNHGY and CDR2 SAAAGT. CDR3 nucleotides: TGTGCCATCGGTGATACAGGGGCGGCTCAGCCCCAGCATTTT. This encodes CAIGDTGAAQPQHF.

The V and J genes are TRBV4-1 and TRBJ1-5; maybe TRBD1 (6 bases). There are 16 residues in the CDR3. Germline values: CDR1 MGHRA, CDR2 YSYEKL. The ends were cut back, 5 bases at V and 11 bases at J, with 25 bases in the middle. This CDR3 reads CASSSGGGRVGGAQHF. CDR3 sequence (DNA): TGCGCCAGCAGCTCTGGCGGGGGGCGCGTCGGTGGGGCCCAGCATTTT.

V and J are TRBV19 and TRBJ2-7, with D tentatively TRBD1 (6 bases). The germline gives CDR1 LNHDA, CDR2 SQIVND (reference sequence). The V end lost 3 bases, the J end lost 2 bases, and 8 bases lay between the germline ends. There are 13 residues in the CDR3. CDR3 residues: CASSMGTTYEQYF. The CDR3 nucleotides are TGTGCCAGTAGTATGGGGACAACCTACGAGCAGTACTTC. The full variable domain, with the rest looked up from reference TRBV19 and TRBJ2-7, is DGGITQSPKYLFRKEGQNVTLSCEQNLNHDAMYWYRQDPGQGLRLIYYSQIVNDFQKGDIAEGYSVSREKKESFPLTVTSAQKNPTAFYLCASSMGTTYEQYFGPGTRLTVT.

The chain recombines TRBV6-8 with TRBJ1-2, with D maybe TRBD1 (6 bases). CDR1 is MNHGY, CDR2 SAAAGT, per germline. The CDR3 contains 13 residues. Trimming removed 5 bases from V and 4 bases from J, with 11 bases in between. The CDR3 reads CASSQQGTYGYTF. CDR3 coding DNA: TGTGCCAGCAGTCAACAGGGCACCTATGGCTACACCTTC.

V and J are TRBV30 and TRBJ1-6, with D possibly TRBD1 on 5 matching bases. Germline CDR1 is GTSNPN and CDR2 is SVGIG (reference sequence). The V and J ends lost 3 bases and 10 bases respectively, with 16 bases between them. This CDR3 is built from 14 residues. The CDR3 region is CAWRGRLVWSPLHF. The CDR3 nucleotides read TGTGCCTGGAGGGGACGGCTGGTTTGGTCACCCCTCCACTTT.

The CDR3 DNA reads as TGTGCCAGCAGTTTAGCCAAAGAGAACACTGAAGCTTTCTTT. Protein sequence: CASSLAKENTEAFF. V and J are TRBV28 and TRBJ1-1; D remains ambiguous. This CDR3 spans 14 amino acids. Germline V gives CDR1 MDHEN, CDR2 SYDVKM. Trimming removed 2 bases from V and 1 base from J, with 8 bases in between.

CDR3 in DNA: TGTGCCAGCAGCTTAAGTCGGGGGCGGAATGAAAAACTGTTTTTT. Its protein is CASSLSRGRNEKLFF. The genes are TRBV11-3 and TRBJ1-4, with D possibly TRBD1 on 6 matching bases. Trimming took off 2 bases at V and 5 bases at J, with 12 bases between the two ends. CDR3 length equals 15 residues. Germline-derived CDR1 and CDR2 are SGHNT and YENEEA.

The chain employs TRBV28 and TRBJ1-2; 10 positions match TRBD1. V lost 2 bases, J lost 0 bases, and 3 bases stayed unmatched. Germline V gene lookup returns CDR1 MDHEN and CDR2 SYDVKM. The CDR3 is 16 amino acids. CDR3 bases: TGTGCCAGCAGTTTAGCGGGACAGGGGTCTAACTATGGCTACACCTTC. It codes for CASSLAGQGSNYGYTF.

This chain connects TRBV11-3 to TRBJ1-3, with 7 bases aligning to TRBD1. V shed 6 bases and J 2 bases; nucleotides not matched to a gene: 10. From germline, CDR1 is SGHNT and CDR2 YENEEA. CDR3 length: 16 amino acids. Here the CDR3 DNA reads TGTGCCAGCAGTTTATTCCGGGACAGTCCTGGAAACACCATATATTTT. This encodes CASSLFRDSPGNTIYF.

The J gene is TRBJ1-1, the V gene TRBV6-8; no definite D call. This CDR3 is 17 amino acids long. Trimming stripped 2 bases from V and 4 bases from J, with 20 bases between. Germline V gene lookup returns CDR1 MNHGY and CDR2 SAAAGT. As DNA, the CDR3 is TGTGCCAGCAGTTACACCCCTCCCCCGGGCCCTTCCACTGAAGCTTTCTTT. Translating it yields CASSYTPPPGPSTEAFF.

The chain has TRBV11-3 and TRBJ1-4; D gene ambiguous. The CDR3 is made up of 14 amino acids. V was cut by 3 bases and J by 5 bases, with 10 bases left in between. CDR1 and CDR2 from the germline V gene are SGHNT and YENEEA. The CDR3 reads CASSFSTENEKLFF. CDR3 in DNA: TGTGCCAGCAGCTTTTCCACAGAAAATGAAAAACTGTTTTTT.

The V and J genes are TRBV11-3 and TRBJ2-6; D not certain. The V end was cut by 3 bases, the J end by 0 bases, with 18 bases between. There are 19 residues in the CDR3. The germline gives CDR1 SGHNT, CDR2 YENEEA. The CDR3 protein is CASSLDRVWGSSGANVLTF. CDR3 DNA: TGTGCCAGCAGCTTGGATCGGGTTTGGGGAAGCTCTGGGGCCAACGTCCTGACTTTC.

In its sample, this clone was seen a few times. The chain has TRBV11-3 and TRBJ2-1, with 11 bases matching TRBD2. V lost 3 bases and J lost 4; bases outside the gene matches: 5. The CDR3 is 16 amino acids. Germline CDR1 SGHNT, CDR2 YENEEA. CDR3 sequence: CASSLGGTSGYNEQFF. CDR3 bases: TGTGCCAGCAGCTTGGGGGGGACTAGCGGTTACAATGAGCAGTTCTTC.

This chain joins TRBV11-3 and TRBJ2-7, with TRBD1 matching over 8 bases. The CDR3 has 16 residues. Looked up from germline, CDR1 is SGHNT and CDR2 is YENEEA. V lost 0 bases, J lost 7 bases, and 11 bases stayed unmatched. The CDR3 sequence is CASSLDRWQGAGEQYF. CDR3 DNA: TGTGCCAGCAGCTTAGACCGCTGGCAGGGGGCGGGTGAGCAGTACTTC.

The chain combines TRBV5-1 with TRBJ1-2; D might be TRBD1 (6 bases). The CDR3 runs to 14 residues. V was clipped by 1 base and J by 4 bases, with 11 bases between them. Germline lookup yields CDR1 SGHRS and CDR2 YFSETQ. The CDR3 DNA is TGCGCCAGCAGCTTGACAGGGACGGCCTATGGCTACACCTTC. It translates to CASSLTGTAYGYTF.

This clone has only a few counts. The genes are TRBV6-8 and TRBJ2-2; D may match TRBD1 or TRBD2 (5 bases each). The CDR3 length is 14 residues. Looked up from germline, CDR1 is MNHGY and CDR2 is SAAAGT. Deletions cut 8 bases from V and 4 bases from J, with 14 bases between. The CDR3 nucleotides are TGTGCCAGCCTCCCCCCGGGACGCACCGGGGAGCTGTTTTTT. As protein: CASLPPGRTGELFF.

This clone showed up just a few times. CDR3 nucleotides: TGTGCCAGCAGCCCCGAAGTTTCAGGGGACTACGAGCAGTACTTC. Protein sequence: CASSPEVSGDYEQYF. The chain joins TRBV11-3 to TRBJ2-7; maybe TRBD1 (6 bases). The CDR3 runs to 15 residues. Trimming removed 5 bases from V and 3 bases from J, with 17 bases in between. The V gene's germline CDR1 is SGHNT and CDR2 YENEEA.

The chain carries TRBV19 and TRBJ2-3; 7 positions agree with TRBD2. With 5 bases clipped from V and 7 bases from J, the junction kept 12 bases outside the gene matches. Germline CDR1 reads LNHDA; CDR2 reads SQIVND (reference sequence). The CDR3 spans 15 residues. The CDR3, as DNA: TGTGCCAGTAGTCACGTCGGGGGGTTTGGGTATACGCAGTATTTT. This translates into CASSHVGGFGYTQYF.

This clone was recorded a few times. The V gene is TRBV11-3, the J gene TRBJ2-3; no firm D call. The V end was cut by 2 bases, the J end by 1 base, with 13 bases between. The germline V gene encodes CDR1 SGHNT and CDR2 YENEEA. The CDR3 runs to 16 residues. The CDR3 nucleotides read TGTGCCAGCAGCTTACAAGGGTTTGTAGGCACAGATACGCAGTATTTT. Its protein product is CASSLQGFVGTDTQYF.

V and J are TRBV11-3 and TRBJ1-2, with D unresolved. Between the trimmed V and J ends, which lost 2 bases and 8 bases, there was a span of 18 bases. The CDR3 has 15 amino acids. Germline assignment: CDR1 SGHNT and CDR2 YENEEA. The chain's CDR3 is CASSLWRDKDGGYTF. The DNA for the CDR3 is TGTGCCAGCAGCTTATGGAGAGACAAGGATGGAGGCTACACCTTC.

J is TRBJ1-1 and V is TRBV10-1; D is ambiguous. The ends were cut back, 6 bases at V and 5 bases at J, with 13 bases in the middle. CDR3 length equals 13 residues. CDR1 is WNHNN and CDR2 is SYGVQD in the germline V gene (reference sequence). DNA of the CDR3: TGCGCCAGCAGCATTAGGACTGGGACTGAAGCTTTCTTT. Amino acid sequence: CASSIRTGTEAFF.

This chain joins TRBV14 and TRBJ2-7, with 11 bases aligning to TRBD1. Germline CDR1 reads SGHDN; CDR2 reads FVKESK. CDR3 length equals 17 residues. The V segment lost 3 bases and the J segment 4 bases; nucleotides outside the gene matches: 11. The CDR3 is CASSHALGQGAVYEQYF. The CDR3 DNA follows: TGTGCCAGCAGCCATGCCCTAGGACAGGGGGCGGTATACGAGCAGTACTTC.

This chain uses TRBV30 with TRBJ2-3; perhaps TRBD2 as D (6 bases). V was trimmed by 1 base and J by 0 bases, leaving 8 bases between them. The CDR3 contains 14 residues. Germline V gene lookup returns CDR1 GTSNPN and CDR2 SVGIG (reference sequence). The chain's CDR3 is CAWSAGVSTDTQYF. The CDR3, as DNA: TGTGCCTGGAGTGCGGGGGTTAGCACAGATACGCAGTATTTT. The variable domain in full, completed from reference TRBV30 and TRBJ2-3, reads SQTIHQWPATLVQPVGSPLSLECTVEGTSNPNLYWYRQAAGRGLQLLFYSVGIGQISSEVPQNLSASRPQDRQFILSSKKLLLSDSGFYLCAWSAGVSTDTQYFGPGTRLTVL.

This chain uses TRBV19 with TRBJ1-2, with TRBD1 matching over 8 bases. Germline V gene lookup returns CDR1 LNHDA and CDR2 SQIVND (reference sequence). Germline trimming cut 9 bases from V and 2 bases from J; bases unmatched to any gene: 8. The CDR3 runs to 14 residues. The CDR3 loop is CASSRAGGNYGYTF. The DNA for the CDR3 is TGTGCCAGCTCTCGGGCAGGGGGCAACTATGGCTACACCTTC.